These 5 T cell receptor beta chains came from one sample sequenced in a study of blood T cell repertoires in COVID-19. TCRdb's copy holds only in-frame clones and misses some; the assay was immunoSEQ multiplex PCR. The sample lists 180,000 or so clones, over 75% occurring once. Sequencing used peripheral blood. The receptor source for this set is a woman aged 80 or older with acute or convalescent COVID-19.

CDR3 sequence reads: CASSSTTGPNTEAFF. DNA of the CDR3: TGTGCCAGCAGCTCTACGACAGGCCCAAACACTGAAGCTTTCTTT. V usage is TRBV7-9 and J usage is TRBJ1-1; maybe TRBD1 (6 bases). Trimming took off 4 bases at V and 2 bases at J, with 14 bases between the two ends. Per germline, CDR1 SEHNR and CDR2 FQNEAQ (reference sequence). This CDR3 spans 15 amino acids. The full variable domain, in which reference TRBV7-9 and TRBJ1-1 provide the parts outside the CDR3, is DTGVSQNPRHKITKRGQNVTFRCDPISEHNRLYWYRQTLGQGPEFLTYFQNEAQLEKSRLLSDRFSAERPKGSFSTLEIQRTEQGDSAMYLCASSSTTGPNTEAFFGQGTRLTVV.

Only a few counts were recorded for this clone. The gene calls are TRBV27 and TRBJ1-5; 9 bases agree with TRBD1. CDR3 length: 12 residues. Trimming cost V 8 bases and J 4 bases; bases outside gene matches: 0. CDR1 and CDR2 from the germline V gene are MNHEY and SMNVEV (reference sequence). Here the CDR3 DNA reads TGTGCCAGCGGACAGGGGAATCAGCCCCAGCATTTT. This sequence encodes CASGQGNQPQHF.

The genes are TRBV24-1 and TRBJ2-3, with D possibly being TRBD1 (7 bases). Germline V gene sequence: CDR1 KGHDR, CDR2 SFDVKD. This CDR3 region has 15 residues. V was pared by 7 bases and J by 2 bases, with 15 bases between. In DNA form, the CDR3 reads TGTGCCACCAGGGTACAGGGGACTTCCACAGATACGCAGTATTTT. This gives the protein CATRVQGTSTDTQYF.

This chain joins TRBV12-3 or TRBV12-4 and TRBJ1-1; no clear D gene. Trimming stripped 3 bases from V and 8 bases from J, with 10 bases between. The CDR3 length is 12 residues. The CDR3 DNA sequence: TGTGCCAGCAGTTTTTCGACACCGGAAGCTTTCTTT. Translated, it gives CASSFSTPEAFF.

The gene calls are TRBV5-1 and TRBJ1-1; D not certain. V dropped 2 bases and J dropped 5 bases, with 13 bases sitting between them. CDR1 is SGHRS and CDR2 is YFSETQ in the germline V gene. The CDR3 totals 14 residues. The CDR3 coding sequence is TGCGCCAGCAGCTTTGGGAAGCCGGGGACTGAAGCTTTCTTT. This gives the protein CASSFGKPGTEAFF.